What follows is one TCR beta chain and its context. This entry is derived from a study of blood T cell repertoires in COVID-19. About the research overall: Sites in the United States, Italy and Spain provided acute and convalescent COVID-19 samples.

CDR1 is SGHAT, CDR2 FQNNGV, per germline. The CDR3 loop spans 15 amino acids. V was shortened by 1 base and J by 8 bases, with 14 bases between the two germline ends. Assay used: immunoSEQ multiplex PCR; TCRdb lists only in-frame clones, some missing. The table lists some 58,000 clones, roughly nine tenths of them singletons, with approximately 6.2% in the top ten. This chain joins TRBV11-2 and TRBJ1-4; weak D call: TRBD1 (6 bases). Specimen: peripheral blood. The receptor comes from a middle-aged man with acute or convalescent COVID-19. The CDR3 DNA follows: TGTGCCAGCAGCTTAGCGGGGGGCCGTAGGGAAAAACTGTTTTTT. The encoded protein is CASSLAGGRREKLFF.